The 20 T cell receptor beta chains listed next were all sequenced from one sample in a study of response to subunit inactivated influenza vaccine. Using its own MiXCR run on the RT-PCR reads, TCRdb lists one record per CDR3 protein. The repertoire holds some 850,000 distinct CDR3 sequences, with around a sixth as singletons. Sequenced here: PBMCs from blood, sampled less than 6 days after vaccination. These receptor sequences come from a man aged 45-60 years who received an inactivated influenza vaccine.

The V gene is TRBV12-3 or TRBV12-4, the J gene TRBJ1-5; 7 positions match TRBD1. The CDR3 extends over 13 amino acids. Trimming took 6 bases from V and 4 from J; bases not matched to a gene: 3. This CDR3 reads CASSVQGNQPQHF. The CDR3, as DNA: TGTGCCAGCAGCGTACAGGGGAATCAGCCCCAGCATTTT.

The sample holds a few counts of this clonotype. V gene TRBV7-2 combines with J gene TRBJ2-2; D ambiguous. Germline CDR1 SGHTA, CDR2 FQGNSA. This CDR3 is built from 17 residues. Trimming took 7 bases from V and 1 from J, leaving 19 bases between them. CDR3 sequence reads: CASTQLFSLRNTGELFF. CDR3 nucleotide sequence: TGTGCCAGCACCCAGCTTTTTTCACTCAGGAACACCGGGGAGCTGTTTTTT.

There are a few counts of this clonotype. The CDR3 DNA reads TGCGCCAGCAGCCCTCCGGTGGGGGCCGGTACCGGGGAGCTGTTTTTT. Residues: CASSPPVGAGTGELFF. The V call is TRBV5-1, the J call TRBJ2-2, with D maybe TRBD1 (6 bases). The germline gives CDR1 SGHRS, CDR2 YFSETQ. This CDR3 is 16 amino acids long. V was pared by 4 bases and J by 5 bases, with 18 bases between.

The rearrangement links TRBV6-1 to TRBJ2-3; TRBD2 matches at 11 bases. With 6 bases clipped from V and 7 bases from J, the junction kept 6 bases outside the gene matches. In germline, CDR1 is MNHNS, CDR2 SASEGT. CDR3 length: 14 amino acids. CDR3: CASSSTSGSYTQYF. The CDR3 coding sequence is TGTGCCAGCAGCTCAACTAGCGGGAGTTATACGCAGTATTTT.

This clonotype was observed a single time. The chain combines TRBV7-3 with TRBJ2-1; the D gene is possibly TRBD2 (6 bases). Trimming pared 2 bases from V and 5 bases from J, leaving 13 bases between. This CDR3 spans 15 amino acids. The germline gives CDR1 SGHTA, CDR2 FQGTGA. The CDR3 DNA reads TGTGCCAGCAGCTTAGGGGCGGGACCTCACAATGAGCAGTTCTTC. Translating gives CASSLGAGPHNEQFF.

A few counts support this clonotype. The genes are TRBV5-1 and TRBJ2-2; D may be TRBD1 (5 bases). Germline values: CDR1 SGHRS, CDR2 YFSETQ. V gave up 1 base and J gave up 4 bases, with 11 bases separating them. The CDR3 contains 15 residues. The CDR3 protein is CASSLKGSSTGELFF. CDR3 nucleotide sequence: TGCGCCAGCAGCTTGAAGGGGTCGAGCACCGGGGAGCTGTTTTTT. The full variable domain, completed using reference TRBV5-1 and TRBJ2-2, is KAGVTQTPRYLIKTRGQQVTLSCSPISGHRSVSWYQQTPGQGLQFLFEYFSETQRNKGNFPGRFSGRQFSNSRSEMNVSTLELGDSALYLCASSLKGSSTGELFFGEGSRLTVL.

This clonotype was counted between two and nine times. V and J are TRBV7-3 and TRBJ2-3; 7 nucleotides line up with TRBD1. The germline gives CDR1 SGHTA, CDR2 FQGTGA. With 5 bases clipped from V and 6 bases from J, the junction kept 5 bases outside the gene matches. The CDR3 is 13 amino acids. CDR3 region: CASSQDRKDTQYF. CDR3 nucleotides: TGTGCCAGCAGCCAGGACAGGAAGGATACGCAGTATTTT.

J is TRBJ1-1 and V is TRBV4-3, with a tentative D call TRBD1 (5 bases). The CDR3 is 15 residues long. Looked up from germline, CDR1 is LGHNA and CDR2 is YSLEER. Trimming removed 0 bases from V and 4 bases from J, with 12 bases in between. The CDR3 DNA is TGCGCCAGCAGCCAAGATAATTCGGGGGGCACTGAAGCTTTCTTT. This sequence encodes CASSQDNSGGTEAFF.

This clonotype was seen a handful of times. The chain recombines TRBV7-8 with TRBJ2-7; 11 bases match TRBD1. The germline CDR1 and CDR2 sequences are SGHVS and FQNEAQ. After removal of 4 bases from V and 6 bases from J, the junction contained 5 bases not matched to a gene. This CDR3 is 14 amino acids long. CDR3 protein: CASSSRTGGSEQYF. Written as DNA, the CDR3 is TGTGCCAGCAGCTCAAGGACAGGGGGCAGCGAGCAGTACTTC.

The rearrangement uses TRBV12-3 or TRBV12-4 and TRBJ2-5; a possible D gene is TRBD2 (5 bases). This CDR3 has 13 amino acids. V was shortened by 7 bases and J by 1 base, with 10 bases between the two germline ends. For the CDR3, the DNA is TGTGCCAGCACCTTAGCGAGCCAAGAGACCCAGTACTTC. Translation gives CASTLASQETQYF.

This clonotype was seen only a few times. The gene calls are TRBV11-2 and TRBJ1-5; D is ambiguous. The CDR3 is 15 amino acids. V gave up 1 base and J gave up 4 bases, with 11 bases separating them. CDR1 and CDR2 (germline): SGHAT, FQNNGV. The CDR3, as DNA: TGTGCCAGCAGCTTAGGCGCAGGCCTGAATCAGCCCCAGCATTTT. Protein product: CASSLGAGLNQPQHF.

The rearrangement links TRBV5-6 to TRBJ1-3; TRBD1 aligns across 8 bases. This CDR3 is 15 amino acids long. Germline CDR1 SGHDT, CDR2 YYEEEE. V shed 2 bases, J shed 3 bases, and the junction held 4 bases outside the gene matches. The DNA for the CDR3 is TGTGCCAGCAGCTTTGCAGGGGGCTTTGGAAACACCATATATTTT. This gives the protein CASSFAGGFGNTIYF.

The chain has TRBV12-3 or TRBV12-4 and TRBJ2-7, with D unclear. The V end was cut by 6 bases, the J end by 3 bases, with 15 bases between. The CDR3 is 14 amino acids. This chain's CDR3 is CASSMDAHRYEQYF. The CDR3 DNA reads TGTGCCAGCAGCATGGACGCTCACCGCTACGAGCAGTACTTC.

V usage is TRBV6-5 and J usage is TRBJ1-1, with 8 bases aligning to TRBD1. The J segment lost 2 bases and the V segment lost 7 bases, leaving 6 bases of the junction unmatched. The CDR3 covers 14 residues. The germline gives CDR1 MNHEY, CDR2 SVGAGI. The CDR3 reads CASTSDRANTEAFF. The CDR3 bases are TGTGCCAGCACTTCGGACAGGGCTAACACTGAAGCTTTCTTT.

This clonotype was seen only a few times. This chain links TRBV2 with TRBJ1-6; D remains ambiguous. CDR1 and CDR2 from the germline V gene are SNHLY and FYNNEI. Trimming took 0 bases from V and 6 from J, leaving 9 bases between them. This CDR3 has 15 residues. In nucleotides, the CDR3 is TGTGCCAGCAGTGAAGCAAGCGTATTTAATTCACCCCTCCACTTT. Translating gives CASSEASVFNSPLHF. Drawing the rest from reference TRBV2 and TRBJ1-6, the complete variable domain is EPEVTQTPSHQVTQMGQEVILRCVPISNHLYFYWYRQILGQKVEFLVSFYNNEISEKSEIFDDQFSVERPDGSNFTLKIRSTKLEDSAMYFCASSEASVFNSPLHFGNGTRLTVT.

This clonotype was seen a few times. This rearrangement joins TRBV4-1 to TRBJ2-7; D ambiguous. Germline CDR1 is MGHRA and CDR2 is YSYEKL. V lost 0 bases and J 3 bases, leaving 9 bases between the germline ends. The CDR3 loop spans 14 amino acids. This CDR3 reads CASSQDQVVYEQYF. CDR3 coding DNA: TGCGCCAGCAGCCAAGATCAGGTGGTCTACGAGCAGTACTTC.

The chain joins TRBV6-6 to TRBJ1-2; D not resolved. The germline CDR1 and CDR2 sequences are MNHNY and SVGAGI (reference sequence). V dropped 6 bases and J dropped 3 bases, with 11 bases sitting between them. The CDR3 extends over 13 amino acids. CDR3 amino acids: CASREDPYYGYTF. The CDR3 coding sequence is TGTGCCAGCAGGGAAGATCCTTACTATGGCTACACCTTC.

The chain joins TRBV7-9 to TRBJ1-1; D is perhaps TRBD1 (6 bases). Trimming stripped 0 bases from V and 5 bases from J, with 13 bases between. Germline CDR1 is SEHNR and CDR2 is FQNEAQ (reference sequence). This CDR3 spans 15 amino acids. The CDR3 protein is CASSLAPDSRTEAFF. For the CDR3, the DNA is TGTGCCAGCAGCTTAGCCCCGGACAGTAGGACTGAAGCTTTCTTT.

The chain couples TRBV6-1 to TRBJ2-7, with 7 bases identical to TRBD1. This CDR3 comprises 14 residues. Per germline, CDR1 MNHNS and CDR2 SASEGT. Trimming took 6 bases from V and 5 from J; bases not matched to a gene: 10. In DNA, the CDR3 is TGTGCCAGCAGAAAGGAACAGGGGAAAAACGAGCAGTACTTC. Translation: CASRKEQGKNEQYF.

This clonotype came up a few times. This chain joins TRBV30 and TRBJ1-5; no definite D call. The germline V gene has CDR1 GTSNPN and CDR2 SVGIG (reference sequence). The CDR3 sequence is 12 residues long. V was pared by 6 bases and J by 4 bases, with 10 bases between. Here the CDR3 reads CACKTENQPQHF. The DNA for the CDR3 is TGTGCCTGTAAAACAGAGAATCAGCCCCAGCATTTT.